Listed below are T cell receptor beta chains from one sample, sequenced in a study of radiotherapy plus CTLA-4 blockade in lung cancer. Using immunoSEQ multiplex PCR, the repertoire was profiled, and TCRdb retains in-frame clones only, with some absent. The sample has roughly 69,000 clones; approximately 76% are singletons. Material: peripheral blood, obtained from a patient treated with radiotherapy plus ipilimumab. These TCRs come from a human donor with non-small cell lung cancer whose response to radiotherapy plus ipilimumab could not be evaluated. Some clones in this sample may be carry-over from other donors' samples. Both conserved end residues are part of each CDR3. D genes are given only for firm matches. The size field is filled for only some rows; it gives once, few, many or a size class.

D: -
J: TRBJ1-5
size: -
V: TRBV19
DNA: TGTGCCAGTAGTAGGGGCACGGTTGGGAATCAGCCCCAGCATTTT
CDR3: CASSRGTVGNQPQHF

D: TRBD2
J: TRBJ2-3
size: -
V: TRBV5-5
DNA: TGTGCCAGCAGCTTACTAGCGGGGGGGTCTCGCACAGATACGCAGTATTTT
CDR3: CASSLLAGGSRTDTQYF

D: TRBD2
J: TRBJ2-2
size: -
V: TRBV9
DNA: TGTGCCAGCAGCGTAGGTCTAGCGGGTACCACCGGGGAGCTGTTTTTT
CDR3: CASSVGLAGTTGELFF

D: -
J: TRBJ1-5
size: -
V: TRBV28
DNA: TGTGCCAGCAGCCCCCCCGCGGTGGCGGATCAGCCCCAGCATTTT
CDR3: CASSPPAVADQPQHF

D: -
J: TRBJ1-5
size: once
V: TRBV30
DNA: TGTGCCTGGTCCGGACAGAGCAATCAGCCCCAGCATTTT
CDR3: CAWSGQSNQPQHF

D: -
J: TRBJ1-2
size: -
V: TRBV7-2
DNA: TGTGCCAGCAGCTTAGAGGGAGGGTATGGCTACACCTTC
CDR3: CASSLEGGYGYTF

D: TRBD1
J: TRBJ2-1
size: -
V: TRBV5-1
DNA: TGCGCCAGCAGCCGGAAGGGACAGGGACCCTTTTCCTACAATGAGCAGTTCTTC
CDR3: CASSRKGQGPFSYNEQFF

D: -
J: TRBJ2-7
size: -
V: TRBV5-4
DNA: TGTGCCAGCAGCTTCGGCTACGAGCAGTACTTC
CDR3: CASSFGYEQYF

D: TRBD1
J: TRBJ2-7
size: -
V: TRBV27
DNA: TGTGCCAGCAGGGGGGACAGGGAGGGAGACTACGAGCAGTACTTC
CDR3: CASRGDREGDYEQYF

D: -
J: TRBJ2-3
size: -
V: TRBV7-8
DNA: TGTGCCAGCAGCTTATCTCAGGGGAAGGATACGCAGTATTTT
CDR3: CASSLSQGKDTQYF

D: -
J: TRBJ1-1
size: -
V: TRBV18
DNA: TGTGCCAGCTCCCCGATGCAGGGAAAGAACACTGAAGCTTTCTTT
CDR3: CASSPMQGKNTEAFF

D: -
J: TRBJ2-6
size: -
V: TRBV5-1
DNA: TGCGCCAGCAGCTTGCCGCAGCAGGCTGGGGCCAACGTCCTGACTTTC
CDR3: CASSLPQQAGANVLTF

D: -
J: TRBJ2-1
size: -
V: TRBV25-1
DNA: TGTGCCAGCAGTTATACGACAGCCCACAATGAGCAGTTCTTC
CDR3: CASSYTTAHNEQFF

D: TRBD2
J: TRBJ2-7
size: -
V: TRBV7-2
DNA: TGTGCCAGCAGCGGGACTAGCGGGGGGGGCGCTTACGAGCAGTACTTC
CDR3: CASSGTSGGGAYEQYF

D: TRBD1
J: TRBJ1-1
size: -
V: TRBV18
DNA: TGTGCCAGCTCGTCCGGGACAGGGCGCGGGGCTGAAGCTTTCTTT
CDR3: CASSSGTGRGAEAFF

D: -
J: TRBJ2-7
size: -
V: TRBV7-2
DNA: TGTGCCAGCAGCTTAGAGGCGGGGAGCTCCTACGAGCAGTACTTC
CDR3: CASSLEAGSSYEQYF

D: TRBD2
J: TRBJ2-3
size: -
V: TRBV5-1
DNA: TGCGCCAGCAGCTTGGAGCTAGCGGGGGGGCAGAGTCAGTATTTT
CDR3: CASSLELAGGQSQYF

D: -
J: TRBJ2-7
size: -
V: TRBV28
DNA: TGTGCCAGCAGTTCCCCCAGAGGAGGGACCTACGAGCAGTACTTC
CDR3: CASSSPRGGTYEQYF

D: TRBD2
J: TRBJ2-3
size: -
V: TRBV5-1
DNA: TGCGCCAGCACCAGCGGGGGTATCACAGATACGCAGTATTTT
CDR3: CASTSGGITDTQYF

D: TRBD1
J: TRBJ1-4
size: few
V: TRBV7-2
DNA: TGTGCCAGCAGCCCCGACAGGGGAAAACTGTTTTTT
CDR3: CASSPDRGKLFF

D: TRBD1
J: TRBJ1-2
size: -
V: TRBV9
DNA: TGTGCCAGCAGCGTAGTAGGGGGCGGTAGAGGGGGCTACACCTTC
CDR3: CASSVVGGGRGGYTF

D: -
J: TRBJ2-7
size: once
V: TRBV5-6
DNA: TGTGCCAGCAGCTTGGCACAGGCCTACGAGCAGTACTTC
CDR3: CASSLAQAYEQYF

D: -
J: TRBJ1-2
size: -
V: TRBV7-9
DNA: TGTGCCAGCAGCTTAGATACTAGGGGCTACACCTTC
CDR3: CASSLDTRGYTF

D: TRBD1
J: TRBJ1-1
size: -
V: TRBV10-3
DNA: TGTGCCATCAGTCCTGGACAGGGGGGGAACACTGAAGCTTTCTTT
CDR3: CAISPGQGGNTEAFF

D: -
J: TRBJ1-1
size: -
V: TRBV5-6
DNA: TGTGCCAGCAGCTTCGACAGCAACACTGAAGCTTTCTTT
CDR3: CASSFDSNTEAFF

D: -
J: TRBJ1-6
size: -
V: TRBV28
DNA: TGTGCCAGCAGTTTATCCGGGGCACCCCTCCACTTT
CDR3: CASSLSGAPLHF

D: TRBD1
J: TRBJ2-7
size: -
V: TRBV6-1
DNA: TGTGCCAGCAGTGCGACAGGGTTGTTCTACGAGCAGTACTTC
CDR3: CASSATGLFYEQYF

D: TRBD1
J: TRBJ1-6
size: -
V: TRBV10-3
DNA: TGTGCCATCACCTCAGGGGGCGCGCGGTCACCCCTCCACTTT
CDR3: CAITSGGARSPLHF

D: TRBD1
J: TRBJ2-7
size: -
V: TRBV6-1
DNA: TGTGCCAGGTGGACAGGGCCCTACGAGCAGTACTTC
CDR3: CARWTGPYEQYF

D: TRBD1
J: TRBJ2-5
size: few
V: TRBV27
DNA: TGTGCCAGCAGTTTAAACCAGGGGGTCCGATTGGGGACCCAGTACTTC
CDR3: CASSLNQGVRLGTQYF

D: -
J: TRBJ2-7
size: -
V: TRBV9
DNA: TGTGCCAGCAGCCCTAGGACAGAAGCCTACGAGCAGTACTTC
CDR3: CASSPRTEAYEQYF

D: TRBD1
J: TRBJ2-5
size: -
V: TRBV5-1
DNA: TGCGCCAGCAGCTTGGGATCGGGACAGTACCAAGAGACCCAGTACTTC
CDR3: CASSLGSGQYQETQYF

D: -
J: TRBJ2-6
size: -
V: TRBV19
DNA: TGTGCCAGTAGTAGGGACACCAACTCTGGGGCCAACGTCCTGACTTTC
CDR3: CASSRDTNSGANVLTF

D: TRBD2
J: TRBJ2-5
size: few
V: TRBV5-3
DNA: TGTGCCAGCAGCTTGGGGGGAGGGGAGACCCAGTACTTC
CDR3: CASSLGGGETQYF

D: -
J: TRBJ2-1
size: -
V: TRBV7-3
DNA: TGTGCCAGCAGCGCCGGGGGTCACTACAATGAGCAGTTCTTC
CDR3: CASSAGGHYNEQFF

D: -
J: TRBJ1-5
size: -
V: TRBV6-6
DNA: TGTGCCAGCAGAGATACAGGGACGAGCAATCAGCCCCAGCATTTT
CDR3: CASRDTGTSNQPQHF

D: -
J: TRBJ1-1
size: -
V: TRBV28
DNA: TGTGCCAGCAGTTTAGTTGACAGAAGCACTGAAGCTTTCTTT
CDR3: CASSLVDRSTEAFF

D: -
J: TRBJ1-6
size: few
V: TRBV5-8
DNA: TGTGCCAGCAGCCCAGGGGATAATTCACCCCTCCACTTT
CDR3: CASSPGDNSPLHF

D: -
J: TRBJ2-7
size: -
V: TRBV15
DNA: TGTGCCACCAGCTCCCGACTAGATACGTACGAGCAGTACTTC
CDR3: CATSSRLDTYEQYF

D: TRBD2
J: TRBJ2-3
size: few
V: TRBV11-2
DNA: TGTGCCAGCAGCTTAGTGAGACTAGCTTATCTTGCAGATACGCAGTATTTT
CDR3: CASSLVRLAYLADTQYF

D: -
J: TRBJ2-1
size: -
V: TRBV29-1
DNA: TGCAGCGTTGGAGGTTCCAATGAGCAGTTCTTC
CDR3: CSVGGSNEQFF

D: -
J: TRBJ1-2
size: -
V: TRBV28
DNA: TGTGCCAGCAGTATCACCCAGGTCTATGGCTACACCTTC
CDR3: CASSITQVYGYTF

D: TRBD1
J: TRBJ2-7
size: -
V: TRBV5-1
DNA: TGCGCCAGCAGCCTAAGGACAGGGGGCGATCAGTACTTC
CDR3: CASSLRTGGDQYF

D: TRBD1
J: TRBJ2-7
size: once
V: TRBV4-1
DNA: TGCGCCAGCAGCCCGCGACAGGGAACCTACGAGCAGTACTTC
CDR3: CASSPRQGTYEQYF

D: -
J: TRBJ2-3
size: once
V: TRBV10-3
DNA: TGTGCCATCAACGGCGGGGGCACCACAGATACGCAGTATTTT
CDR3: CAINGGGTTDTQYF

D: -
J: TRBJ2-1
size: few
V: TRBV7-2
DNA: TGTGCCAGCAGCCAGGCCCCCAATGAGCAGTTCTTC
CDR3: CASSQAPNEQFF

D: -
J: TRBJ1-1
size: once
V: TRBV6-6
DNA: TGTGCCAGCAGCCAGAGGGACACTGAAGCTTTCTTT
CDR3: CASSQRDTEAFF

D: TRBD1
J: TRBJ1-1
size: few
V: TRBV10-2
DNA: TGCGCCAGCAGTCCTCGACAGGGGGCTGAAGCTTTCTTT
CDR3: CASSPRQGAEAFF

D: TRBD1
J: TRBJ1-1
size: -
V: TRBV29-1
DNA: TGCAGCGTTGGGGACAGGGGGTTAACTGAAGCTTTCTTT
CDR3: CSVGDRGLTEAFF

D: TRBD2
J: TRBJ2-5
size: -
V: TRBV5-6
DNA: TGTGCCAGCAGCCTTGCGGGGGGCGCCGACCAAGAGACCCAGTACTTC
CDR3: CASSLAGGADQETQYF

D: -
J: TRBJ1-1
size: -
V: TRBV27
DNA: TGTGCCAGCAGTTTATCTCTGGGGGGGACTGAAGCTTTCTTT
CDR3: CASSLSLGGTEAFF

D: TRBD1
J: TRBJ2-7
size: few
V: TRBV5-4
DNA: TGTGCCAGCAGCGACCGGGACAGATCCTACGAGCAGTACTTC
CDR3: CASSDRDRSYEQYF

D: -
J: TRBJ2-5
size: -
V: TRBV28
DNA: TGTGCCAGCAGTTTAACCACCGACAGGCGAGGGACCCAGTACTTC
CDR3: CASSLTTDRRGTQYF

D: -
J: TRBJ2-5
size: -
V: TRBV5-1
DNA: TGCGCCAGCAGCTTGGGGCAGGGAAAAGAGACCCAGTACTTC
CDR3: CASSLGQGKETQYF

D: -
J: TRBJ1-2
size: -
V: TRBV6-5
DNA: TGTGCCAGCAGGGCTCCTTATGGCTACACCTTC
CDR3: CASRAPYGYTF